The entry below gives a single T cell receptor beta chain sequence along with its context. This clonotype has more than one count but fewer than ten. Its binding antigen is unknown. No base quality values were provided; no much bigger clone lies one nucleotide off. Preparation of the library involved PCR. Sequencing relied on an Illumina HiSeq 2500. TCR libraries were prepared with molecular barcoding, using unique molecular identifiers to normalize TCRbeta repertoire quantification. TCRdb reworked the public reads: Q25 trimming with fastp, MiXCR clone assembly, productive beta chains retained. Here each entry gathers all rows of one CDR3 protein and keeps the most common genes and DNA. For this sample the table gives some 460,000 distinct CDR3 sequences, of which 15% to 20% were detected only once. The ten most abundant clones make up 25% to 30% of the sample. Trimming costs V 2 bases and J 8 bases, and their ends lie 6 bases apart. Measured from the cysteine to the phenylalanine, the CDR3 is 12 residues long. The only DNA kept is the CDR3, 36 bases in frame from the first base. Based on the germline V gene (reference sequence), the CDR1 and CDR2 sequences are SEHNR and FQNEAQ.

The sample's treatment or condition label, in plain terms: allogeneic hematopoietic cell transplantation with graft depleted of TCRalphabeta T cells and CD19 B cells. Transplant recipients were children who received TCRalphabeta/CD19-depleted allogeneic hematopoietic cell grafts. This sample stems from a study of T-cell reconstitution after alpha-beta-depleted transplantation in children (dated by TCRdb to between 2015 and 2016). Study-level background: The study quantitatively tracked T-cell immune reconstitution after TCRalphabeta/CD19-depleted allogeneic hematopoietic cell transplantation in children using TCR repertoire profiling. What the research found in general, with its limitations: Over the following months the frequencies of hyperexpanded clones went down, and after one year T-cell counts and TCRbeta diversity were mostly credited to newly produced T cells. Apparently early alphabetaT-cell count recovery about two months after transplant reportedly relied on only several hundred rapidly expanded clones derived from non-depleted graft cells. In some patients, the high TCRbeta diversity seen at day 60 was put down to recipient T cells and intrathymic progenitors that had survived conditioning.

This chain joins TRBV7-9 to TRBJ1-4, with no D gene named confidently. The sample was PBMCs, mostly from graft donor cells, taken 360 days after TCRalphabeta/CD19-depleted stem cell transplant. This receptor was identified in a boy under two years old who had a stem cell transplant for Wiskott-Aldrich syndrome, so the T cells may come from the graft donor. CDR3 loop: CASSLSTEKLFF. The DNA sequence follows: TGTGCCAGCAGCTTAAGCACGGAAAAACTGTTTTTT.